This T cell receptor beta chain was identified in a study of T-cell reconstitution after alpha-beta-depleted transplantation in children. The CDR3 is made up of 14 amino acids. V was cut by 3 bases and J by 3 bases, with 15 bases left in between. CDR1 and CDR2 from the germline V gene are SQVTM and ANQGSEA. The authors prepared the TCRbeta library with unique molecular identifiers. One entry per CDR3 protein results from TCRdb running MiXCR on the PCR reads. The sample includes approximately 510,000 distinct CDR3 sequences, approximately 20% seen only once; the top ten take 3.3%. The source material was PBMCs from the stem cell graft donor, sampled from the stem cell graft. This clonotype was sampled from a human donor who donated a stem cell graft to a child with acute lymphoblastic leukemia. The chain carries TRBV29-1 and TRBJ2-7, with D possibly TRBD1 on 5 matching bases. The CDR3 reads CSVERQGNVYEQYF. The CDR3 region has the DNA TGCAGCGTTGAGAGGCAGGGAAACGTCTACGAGCAGTACTTC.